This record concerns one T cell receptor (beta chain) sequence. Its target is not known. This specimen comes from a study of OX40 agonist ivuxolimab in advanced cancers. Overall study findings and caveats: Part of the nonresponder group also had normalized T-cell clonal expansion that was low. In the 0.1 to 3.0 mg/kg range, CD4+ and CD8+ blood T cells had expanded clonally by week 6.

With V trimmed by 4 bases and J by 4 bases, 4 bases remained unmatched. CDR1 is SGHDT, CDR2 YYEEEE, per germline. CDR3 size: 14 residues. This table comes from immunoSEQ multiplex PCR, and its TCRdb copy is limited to in-frame clones, with some not included. Of about 71,000 clones in the sample, more than 75% were seen once. The sample in question was CD4+ or CD8+ T cells sorted from blood, obtained in a trial of the OX40 agonist ivuxolimab. The chain is built from TRBV5-6 and TRBJ2-3; TRBD1 agrees at 9 bases. The receptor's source is an adult with an advanced solid tumor such as melanoma, head and neck, liver or kidney cancer. In DNA form, the CDR3 reads TGTGCCAGCAGCCAGACAGGGGGGGCAGATACGCAGTATTTT. It encodes CASSQTGGADTQYF.